One and the same sample provided the 13 T cell receptor beta chains below, sequenced in a study of shared clonotypes between healthy human individuals. The assay was immunoSEQ multiplex PCR, and TCRdb's table has in-frame clones only and misses some. The table shows a few million clones, with about 92% occurring only once. The sequenced material came from naive CD4+ T cells from PBMCs. Subset: CD45RA+ positively selected. The receptors come from a man aged 18 to 29 in good health. Some clones in this sample may be carry-over from other donors' samples.

J is TRBJ1-1 and V is TRBV5-4; D is unclear. The CDR3 consists of 15 residues. CDR1 SGHNT and CDR2 YYREEE come from the germline V gene (reference sequence). V lost 2 bases and J 0 bases, leaving 11 bases between the germline ends. CDR3 nucleotide sequence: TGTGCCAGCAGCTTACCAGCCAACATGAACACTGAAGCTTTCTTT. Protein: CASSLPANMNTEAFF.

This clone was picked up one time. In the same sample, other DNA sequences code for this CDR3. The gene calls are TRBV5-1 and TRBJ2-3; 7 nucleotides line up with TRBD1. With 5 bases clipped from V and 1 base from J, the junction kept 1 base outside the gene matches. Germline assignment: CDR1 SGHRS and CDR2 YFSETQ. The CDR3 has 13 amino acids. The CDR3 DNA reads TGCGCCAGCAGGGGGACAGGCACAGATACGCAGTATTTT. Its translation is CASRGTGTDTQYF.

The chain recombines TRBV14 with TRBJ2-7; D is possibly TRBD1 (6 bases). With 1 base removed from V and 9 bases from J, the gap between germline ends came to 16 bases. This CDR3 region has 14 residues. In germline, CDR1 is SGHDN, CDR2 FVKESK. As DNA, the CDR3 is TGTGCCAGCAGCCAAGCGGGCCTTACCAGGGGGCAGTACTTC. Translated, it gives CASSQAGLTRGQYF.

V gene TRBV5-6 combines with J gene TRBJ2-1, with D tentatively TRBD2 (5 bases). Trimming took off 1 base at V and 2 bases at J, with 13 bases between the two ends. Germline-derived CDR1 and CDR2 are SGHDT and YYEEEE. The length of the CDR3 is 16 residues. CDR3 sequence: CASSLTGSGTYNEQFF. Here the CDR3 DNA reads TGTGCCAGCAGCTTGACGGGGTCAGGAACCTACAATGAGCAGTTCTTC.

The V call is TRBV6-1, the J call TRBJ2-3, with 11 bases aligning to TRBD2. This CDR3 is built from 15 residues. CDR1 is MNHNS, CDR2 SASEGT, per germline. J lost 2 bases, V lost 6 bases, and 4 bases had no gene match. This CDR3 is CASSPSGRPTDTQYF. The CDR3 region has the DNA TGTGCCAGCAGCCCTAGCGGGAGGCCCACAGATACGCAGTATTTT.

V is TRBV6-1 and J is TRBJ1-1; D unclear. Germline V gene lookup returns CDR1 MNHNS and CDR2 SASEGT. V lost 3 bases and J lost 0, with 5 bases in between. This CDR3 has 13 amino acids. The DNA for the CDR3 is TGTGCCAGCAGTGACAGCGTGAACACTGAAGCTTTCTTT. Encoded protein: CASSDSVNTEAFF.

V gene TRBV5-4 combines with J gene TRBJ2-3, with TRBD1 as a possible D gene (6 bases). Germline CDR1 SGHNT, CDR2 YYREEE (reference sequence). The germline V and J ends were trimmed by 1 base and 9 bases, with 18 bases remaining between them. The CDR3 is 15 amino acids. The DNA of the CDR3 is TGTGCCAGCAGCTTGACAGGGCTGAGGGACCCCACGCAGTATTTT. It encodes CASSLTGLRDPTQYF. The whole variable domain, remainder taken from reference TRBV5-4 and TRBJ2-3, is ETGVTQSPTHLIKTRGQQVTLRCSSQSGHNTVSWYQQALGQGPQFIFQYYREEENGRGNFPPRFSGLQFPNYSSELNVNALELDDSALYLCASSLTGLRDPTQYFGPGTRLTVL.

The V gene is TRBV2, the J gene TRBJ2-1; no clear D. Germline values: CDR1 SNHLY, CDR2 FYNNEI. There are 14 residues in the CDR3. With 5 bases removed from V and 10 bases from J, the gap between germline ends came to 18 bases. This chain's CDR3 is CASSWGEGLREQFF. The CDR3 nucleotides read TGTGCCAGCAGTTGGGGTGAAGGGTTACGAGAGCAGTTCTTC.

This chain links TRBV7-9 with TRBJ2-7, with 9 bases matching TRBD1. The CDR3 covers 14 residues. The V segment lost 1 base and the J segment 5 bases; nucleotides outside the gene matches: 3. Germline CDR1 is SEHNR and CDR2 is FQNEAQ (reference sequence). The CDR3 coding sequence is TGTGCCAGCAGCTTAGGGACAGGGGTCCACGAGCAGTACTTC. Translated: CASSLGTGVHEQYF.

The chain uses TRBV4-1 and TRBJ1-2; D is possibly TRBD1 (5 bases). This CDR3 has 15 residues. Germline CDR1 reads MGHRA; CDR2 reads YSYEKL. The V end was cut by 1 base, the J end by 1 base, with 10 bases between. The CDR3 is CASSQGGDGNYGYTF. The CDR3 DNA sequence: TGCGCCAGCAGCCAAGGTGGGGACGGTAACTATGGCTACACCTTC.

The table lists this clone with a count of one. J is TRBJ2-7 and V is TRBV28, with D hard to call. From germline, CDR1 is MDHEN and CDR2 SYDVKM. V was trimmed by 1 base and J by 4 bases, leaving 17 bases between them. There are 16 residues in the CDR3. For the CDR3, the DNA is TGTGCCAGCAGTTTATCGACTGGATTAGACTTTTACGAGCAGTACTTC. It yields the protein CASSLSTGLDFYEQYF. Based on the CDR3 plus reference TRBV28 and TRBJ2-7, the full variable domain is DVKVTQSSRYLVKRTGEKVFLECVQDMDHENMFWYRQDPGLGLRLIYFSYDVKMKEKGDIPEGYSVSREKKERFSLILESASTNQTSMYLCASSLSTGLDFYEQYFGPGTRLTVT.

V usage is TRBV7-3 and J usage is TRBJ1-2; a weak D match, TRBD1 (5 bases). The CDR3 covers 15 residues. V lost 2 bases, J lost 4 bases, and 14 bases lay in between. Germline CDR1 and CDR2: SGHTA and FQGTGA. The CDR3 region is CASSLSAGAAYGYTF. The CDR3 DNA reads as TGTGCCAGCAGCTTATCGGCCGGGGCAGCCTATGGCTACACCTTC. Complete variable domain (other parts from reference TRBV7-3 and TRBJ1-2): GAGVSQTPSNKVTEKGKYVELRCDPISGHTALYWYRQSLGQGPEFLIYFQGTGAADDSGLPNDRFFAVRPEGSVSTLKIQRTERGDSAVYLCASSLSAGAAYGYTFGSGTRLTVV.

The genes are TRBV5-1 and TRBJ2-5; D gene uncertain. V was trimmed by 7 bases and J by 8 bases, leaving 21 bases between them. There are 14 residues in the CDR3. Germline assignment: CDR1 SGHRS and CDR2 YFSETQ. CDR3 loop: CASSRQDPTNTQYF. The CDR3 nucleotides read TGCGCCAGCTCCCGGCAGGACCCAACTAATACCCAGTACTTC.